These T cell receptor beta chains were read from a single sample in a study of blood T cell repertoires in COVID-19. Libraries were prepared by immunoSEQ multiplex PCR; TCRdb keeps only in-frame clonotypes and omits some of them. This repertoire shows about 34,000 clones, approximately 71% found once; its top ten account for approximately 15%. The sequencing input was peripheral blood. Source of these receptors: an older man with active or convalescent COVID-19. The CDR3 runs from the conserved cysteine through the conserved F or W. Fields, in order: J gene, CDR3 length, V gene, CDR3 protein.

TRBJ2-1 16 TRBV2 CASSDLGLAGGNEQFF
TRBJ2-3 14 TRBV29-1 CSVLGDSATDTQYF
TRBJ1-3 17 TRBV18 CASSPKQGEVSGNTIYF
TRBJ1-5 15 TRBV19 CASSSQGQGNQPQHF
TRBJ2-7 11 TRBV6-5 CASIDFYEQYF
TRBJ2-7 13 TRBV30 CAWSVGLTGGQYF
TRBJ1-3 21 TRBV9 CASSERVGHRDDWGSGNTIYF
TRBJ2-2 16 TRBV7-2 CASSPGTSTVTGELFF
TRBJ2-3 13 TRBV7-2 CASSFPSGDTQYF
TRBJ2-5 13 TRBV10-1 CASARDTQETQYF
TRBJ2-1 14 TRBV24-1 CATSESRVGDEQFF